This T cell receptor beta chain originates from a study of blood T cell repertoires in COVID-19. For the study at large: Collection of acute and convalescent COVID-19 samples took place in the United States, Italy and Spain.

The protocol was immunoSEQ multiplex PCR, while the TCRdb copy is restricted to in-frame clones and leaves out a portion. The sample lists around 120,000 clones, around 83% occurring once. V gave up 6 bases and J gave up 10 bases; unmatched junction bases: 12. The CDR3 runs 15 residues. Germline V gene sequence: CDR1 MNHEY, CDR2 SVGEGT. The receptor was derived from a man aged 35-49 years with active or convalescent COVID-19. The J gene is TRBJ2-1, the V gene TRBV6-2 or TRBV6-3; 10 nucleotides line up with TRBD2. The sequenced sample consisted of peripheral blood. CDR3 in amino acids: CASSPSSGGAGEQFF. The CDR3 nucleotides are TGTGCCAGCAGCCCCTCAAGCGGGGGGGCTGGCGAGCAGTTCTTC.